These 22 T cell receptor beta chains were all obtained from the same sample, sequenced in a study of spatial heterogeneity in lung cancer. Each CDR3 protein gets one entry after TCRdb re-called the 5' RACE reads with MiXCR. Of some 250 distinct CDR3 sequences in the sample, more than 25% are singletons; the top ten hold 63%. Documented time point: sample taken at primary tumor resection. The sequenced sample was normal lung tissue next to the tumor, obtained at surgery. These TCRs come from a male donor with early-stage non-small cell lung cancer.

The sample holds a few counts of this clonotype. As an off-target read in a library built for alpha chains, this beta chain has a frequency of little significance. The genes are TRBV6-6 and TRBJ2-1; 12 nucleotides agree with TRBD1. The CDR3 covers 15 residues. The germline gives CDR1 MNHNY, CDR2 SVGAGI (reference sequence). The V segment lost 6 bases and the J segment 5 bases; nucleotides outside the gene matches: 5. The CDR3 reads CASSRDRGRNNEQFF. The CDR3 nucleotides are TGTGCCAGCAGCCGGGACAGGGGGCGTAACAATGAGCAGTTCTTC.

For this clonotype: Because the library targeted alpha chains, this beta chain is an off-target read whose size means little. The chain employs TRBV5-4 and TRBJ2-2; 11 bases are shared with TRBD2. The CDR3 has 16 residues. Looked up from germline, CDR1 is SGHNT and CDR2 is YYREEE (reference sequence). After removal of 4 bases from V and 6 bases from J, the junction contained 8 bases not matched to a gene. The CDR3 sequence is CASSPQLAGDPGELFF. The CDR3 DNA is TGTGCCAGCAGCCCCCAACTAGCGGGAGACCCCGGGGAGCTGTTTTTT.

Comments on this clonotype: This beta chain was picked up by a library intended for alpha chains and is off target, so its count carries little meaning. The CDR3 loop is CASREPGQRTDTQYF. The CDR3 DNA follows: TGTGCCAGCAGGGAGCCGGGACAGCGCACAGATACGCAGTATTTT. This sequence joins TRBV6-6 and TRBJ2-3; TRBD1 matches at 7 bases. Trimming at V came to 6 bases and at J to 1 base, leaving 7 bases not matched to a gene. The CDR3 runs to 15 residues. Germline V gene lookup returns CDR1 MNHNY and CDR2 SVGAGI (reference sequence).

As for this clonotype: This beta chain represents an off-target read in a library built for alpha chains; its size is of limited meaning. CDR3 amino acids: CASSGQLASGELFF. CDR3 bases: TGTGCCAGCAGCGGACAACTAGCCAGCGGGGAGCTGTTTTTT. This chain uses TRBV9 with TRBJ2-2; possibly TRBD2 for D (6 bases). V lost 3 bases to trimming and J lost 7 bases, with 13 bases between them. This CDR3 region has 14 residues. CDR1 SGDLS and CDR2 YYNGEE come from the germline V gene.

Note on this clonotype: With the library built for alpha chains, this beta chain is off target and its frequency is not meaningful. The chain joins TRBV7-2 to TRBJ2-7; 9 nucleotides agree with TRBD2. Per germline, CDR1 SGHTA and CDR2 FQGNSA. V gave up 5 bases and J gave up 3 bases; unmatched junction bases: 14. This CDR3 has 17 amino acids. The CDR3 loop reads CASSRNSGGSTSYEQYF. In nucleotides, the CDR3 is TGTGCCAGCAGCCGTAATAGCGGGGGTTCTACTAGCTACGAGCAGTACTTC.

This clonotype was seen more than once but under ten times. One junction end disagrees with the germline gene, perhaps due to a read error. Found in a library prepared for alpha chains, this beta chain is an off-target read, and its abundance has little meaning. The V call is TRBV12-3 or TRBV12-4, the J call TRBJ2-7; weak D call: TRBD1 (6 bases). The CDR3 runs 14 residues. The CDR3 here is CASSLGGPGDEQYF. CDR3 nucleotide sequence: TGTGCCAGCAGCTTAGGGGGACCCGGCGACGAGCAGTACTTC.

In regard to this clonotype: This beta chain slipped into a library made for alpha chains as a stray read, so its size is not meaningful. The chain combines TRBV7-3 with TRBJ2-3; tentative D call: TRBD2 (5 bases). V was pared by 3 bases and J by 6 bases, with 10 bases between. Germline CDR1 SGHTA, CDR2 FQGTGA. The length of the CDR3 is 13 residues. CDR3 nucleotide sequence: TGTGCCAGCAGCTTTTCGCGGGTGGATACGCAGTATTTT. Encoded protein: CASSFSRVDTQYF.

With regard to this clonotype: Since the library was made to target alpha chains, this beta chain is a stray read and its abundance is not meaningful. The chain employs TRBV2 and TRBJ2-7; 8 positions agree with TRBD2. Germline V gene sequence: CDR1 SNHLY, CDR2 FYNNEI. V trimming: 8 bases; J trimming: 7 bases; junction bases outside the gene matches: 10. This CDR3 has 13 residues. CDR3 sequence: CASGAAGEREQYF. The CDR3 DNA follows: TGTGCCAGCGGGGCAGCGGGAGAGAGGGAGCAGTACTTC. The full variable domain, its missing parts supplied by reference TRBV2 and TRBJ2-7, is EPEVTQTPSHQVTQMGQEVILRCVPISNHLYFYWYRQILGQKVEFLVSFYNNEISEKSEIFDDQFSVERPDGSNFTLKIRSTKLEDSAMYFCASGAAGEREQYFGPGTRLTVT.

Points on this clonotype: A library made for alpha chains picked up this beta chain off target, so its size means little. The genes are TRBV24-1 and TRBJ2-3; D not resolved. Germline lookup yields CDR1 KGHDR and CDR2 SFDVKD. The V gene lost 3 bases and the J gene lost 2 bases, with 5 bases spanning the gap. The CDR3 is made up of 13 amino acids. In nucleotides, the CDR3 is TGTGCCACCAGTGATCTTTACACAGATACGCAGTATTTT. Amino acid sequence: CATSDLYTDTQYF.

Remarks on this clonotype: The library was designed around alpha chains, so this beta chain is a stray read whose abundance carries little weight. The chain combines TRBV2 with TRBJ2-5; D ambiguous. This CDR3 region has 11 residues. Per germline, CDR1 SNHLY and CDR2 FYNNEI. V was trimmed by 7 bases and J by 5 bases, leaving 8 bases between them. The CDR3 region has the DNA TGTGCCAGCAACTTGATTGAGACCCAGTACTTC. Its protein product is CASNLIETQYF.

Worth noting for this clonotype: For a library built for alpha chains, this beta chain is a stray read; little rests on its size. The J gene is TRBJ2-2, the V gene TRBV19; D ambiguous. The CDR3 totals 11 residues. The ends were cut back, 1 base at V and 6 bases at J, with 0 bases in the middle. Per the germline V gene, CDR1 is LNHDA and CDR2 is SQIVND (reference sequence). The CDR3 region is CASSIAGELFF. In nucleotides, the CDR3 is TGTGCCAGTAGTATAGCCGGGGAGCTGTTTTTT.

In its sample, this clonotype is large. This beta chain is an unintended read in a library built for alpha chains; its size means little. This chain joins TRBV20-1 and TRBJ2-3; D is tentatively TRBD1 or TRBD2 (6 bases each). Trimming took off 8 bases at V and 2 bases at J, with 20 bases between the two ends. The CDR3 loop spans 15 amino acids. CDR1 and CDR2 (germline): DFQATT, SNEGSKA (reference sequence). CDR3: CSTPGPGAVTDTQYF. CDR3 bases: TGCAGTACCCCGGGTCCGGGGGCCGTCACAGATACGCAGTATTTT.

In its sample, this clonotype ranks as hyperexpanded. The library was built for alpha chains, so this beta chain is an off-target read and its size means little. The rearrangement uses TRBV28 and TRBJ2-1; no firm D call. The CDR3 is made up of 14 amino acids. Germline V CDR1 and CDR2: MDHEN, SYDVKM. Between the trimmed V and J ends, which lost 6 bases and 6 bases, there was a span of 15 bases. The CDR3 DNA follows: TGTGCCAGCAGCTACTGGACCGTGGGCAATGAGCAGTTCTTC. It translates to CASSYWTVGNEQFF.

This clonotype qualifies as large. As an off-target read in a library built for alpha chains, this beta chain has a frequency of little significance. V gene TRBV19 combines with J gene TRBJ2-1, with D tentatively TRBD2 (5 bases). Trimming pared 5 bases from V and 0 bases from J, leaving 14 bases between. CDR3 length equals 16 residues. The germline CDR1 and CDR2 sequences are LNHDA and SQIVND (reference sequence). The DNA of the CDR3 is TGTGCCAGTAGTCCTGACTATTATTACTCCTACAATGAGCAGTTCTTC. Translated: CASSPDYYYSYNEQFF. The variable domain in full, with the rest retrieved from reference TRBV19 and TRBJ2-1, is DGGITQSPKYLFRKEGQNVTLSCEQNLNHDAMYWYRQDPGQGLRLIYYSQIVNDFQKGDIAEGYSVSREKKESFPLTVTSAQKNPTAFYLCASSPDYYYSYNEQFFGPGTRLTVL.

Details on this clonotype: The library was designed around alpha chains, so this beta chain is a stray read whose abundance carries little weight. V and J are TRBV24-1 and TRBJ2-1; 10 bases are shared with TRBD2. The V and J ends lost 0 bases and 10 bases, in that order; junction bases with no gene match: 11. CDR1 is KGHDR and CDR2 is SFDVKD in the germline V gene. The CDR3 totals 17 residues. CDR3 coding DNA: TGTGCCACCAGTGATTTGCAATCCGGGACTAGCGATTGGGAGCAGTTCTTC. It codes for CATSDLQSGTSDWEQFF.

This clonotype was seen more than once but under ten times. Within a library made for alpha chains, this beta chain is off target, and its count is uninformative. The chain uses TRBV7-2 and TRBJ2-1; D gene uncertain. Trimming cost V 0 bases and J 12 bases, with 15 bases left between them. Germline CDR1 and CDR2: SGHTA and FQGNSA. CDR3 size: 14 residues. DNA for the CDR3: TGTGCCAGCAGCTTAGCGCGCGCTAGTCAAGTGCAGTTCTTC. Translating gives CASSLARASQVQFF.

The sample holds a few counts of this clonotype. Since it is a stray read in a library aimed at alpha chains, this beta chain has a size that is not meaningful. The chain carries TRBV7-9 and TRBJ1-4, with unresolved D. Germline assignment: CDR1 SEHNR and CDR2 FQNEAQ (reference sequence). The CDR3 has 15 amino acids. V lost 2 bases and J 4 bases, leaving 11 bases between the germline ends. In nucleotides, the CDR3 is TGTGCCAGCAGCTTATTTGAGACGGTTAATGAAAAACTGTTTTTT. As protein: CASSLFETVNEKLFF. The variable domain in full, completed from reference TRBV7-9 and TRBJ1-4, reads DTGVSQNPRHKITKRGQNVTFRCDPISEHNRLYWYRQTLGQGPEFLTYFQNEAQLEKSRLLSDRFSAERPKGSFSTLEIQRTEQGDSAMYLCASSLFETVNEKLFFGSGTQLSVL.

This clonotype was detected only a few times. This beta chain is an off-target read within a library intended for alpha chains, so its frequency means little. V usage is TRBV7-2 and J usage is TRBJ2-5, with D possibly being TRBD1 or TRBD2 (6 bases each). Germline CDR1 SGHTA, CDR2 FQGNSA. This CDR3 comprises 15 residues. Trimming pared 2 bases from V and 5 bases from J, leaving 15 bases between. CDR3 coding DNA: TGTGCCAGCAGCTTACAAGAGGGGGGCATGGAGACCCAGTACTTC. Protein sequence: CASSLQEGGMETQYF.

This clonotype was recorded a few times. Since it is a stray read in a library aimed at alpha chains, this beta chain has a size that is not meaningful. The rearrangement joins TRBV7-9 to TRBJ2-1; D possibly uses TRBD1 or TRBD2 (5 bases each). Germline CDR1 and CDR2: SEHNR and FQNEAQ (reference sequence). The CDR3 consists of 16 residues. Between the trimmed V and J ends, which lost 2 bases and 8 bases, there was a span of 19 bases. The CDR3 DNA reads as TGTGCCAGCAGCTTAAATACGGGACCGCTCACGGATGAGCAGTTCTTC. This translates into CASSLNTGPLTDEQFF.

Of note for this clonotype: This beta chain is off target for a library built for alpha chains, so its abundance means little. CDR3 sequence: CASRAGQPNSPLHF. Written as DNA, the CDR3 is TGTGCCAGCAGAGCGGGACAGCCAAATTCACCCCTCCACTTT. The V and J genes are TRBV6-2 or TRBV6-3 and TRBJ1-6, with 7 nucleotides matching TRBD1. Germline V gene sequence: CDR1 MNHEY, CDR2 SVGEGT. This CDR3 is 14 amino acids long. Trimming at V came to 6 bases and at J to 7 bases, leaving 6 bases not matched to a gene.

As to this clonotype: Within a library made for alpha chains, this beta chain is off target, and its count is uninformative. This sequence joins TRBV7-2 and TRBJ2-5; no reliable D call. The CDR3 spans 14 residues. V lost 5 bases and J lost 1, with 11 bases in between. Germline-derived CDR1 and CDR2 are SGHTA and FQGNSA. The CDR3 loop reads CASSLSGPQETQYF. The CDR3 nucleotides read TGTGCCAGCAGCCTTTCCGGGCCCCAAGAGACCCAGTACTTC.

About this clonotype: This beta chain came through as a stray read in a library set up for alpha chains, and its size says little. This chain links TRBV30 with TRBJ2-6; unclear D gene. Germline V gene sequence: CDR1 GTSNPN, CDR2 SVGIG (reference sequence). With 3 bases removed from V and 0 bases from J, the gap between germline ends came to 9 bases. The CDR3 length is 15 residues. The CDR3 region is CAWRPTASGANVLTF. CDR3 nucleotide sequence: TGTGCCTGGAGACCGACGGCCTCTGGGGCCAACGTCCTGACTTTC. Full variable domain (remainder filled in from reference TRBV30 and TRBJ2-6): SQTIHQWPATLVQPVGSPLSLECTVEGTSNPNLYWYRQAAGRGLQLLFYSVGIGQISSEVPQNLSASRPQDRQFILSSKKLLLSDSGFYLCAWRPTASGANVLTFGAGSRLTVL.